This T cell receptor (beta chain) comes out of a study of blood T cells in healthy people across ages. V lost 7 bases to trimming and J lost 2 bases, with 8 bases between them. The CDR3 length is 11 residues. The germline V gene has CDR1 SQVTM and CDR2 ANQGSEA. It was with a sample-barcoded 5' primer and a J-beta primer mix that a second PCR of about 6 to 12 cycles was run. Any given sample supplied a minimum of 3 million CDR3-containing paired-end reads. MiXCR was run by TCRdb on the 5' RACE reads, yielding one entry per CDR3 protein. In the table there are about 730,000 distinct CDR3 sequences, around 40% of which are singletons.

What was sequenced was blood. This sequence joins TRBV29-1 and TRBJ1-2; D unclear. The source of this sequence is a woman aged 60 to 75 in good health. The CDR3 sequence: CSGVTNYGYTF. In DNA form, the CDR3 reads TGCAGCGGTGTGACAAACTATGGCTACACCTTC.